This TCR beta chain was documented in a study of T cells expressing NK-cell markers. Study context: The study drew TCR beta repertoires from sorted CD3+CD56+NKG2C+, CD3+CD56+NKG2C- and CD3+CD56-NKG2C+ T cells. Study-level findings and limits: Dominant NKG2C+ clonotypes were found to form roughly 1.0-7.0% of CD8+ T cells in five to seven donors.

Per germline, CDR1 SEHNR and CDR2 FQNEAQ (reference sequence). CDR3 length: 14 residues. Concerning this clonotype: What it recognizes is unknown.

Template switching by 5'RACE with UMIs generated the TCR beta cDNA. TCRdb derives one entry per CDR3 protein from the 5' RACE reads, leaving out DNA. The sample data list 120,000 to 150,000 distinct CDR3 sequences. Sample: blood T cells: a sorted CD56 or NKG2C T cell subset, CD4+ or CD8+ T cells, or bulk PBMC T cells (not recorded which). This clonotype was sampled from a young man in good health. The chain is built from TRBV7-9 and TRBJ2-6. CDR3 sequence: CASGLITGANVLTF.